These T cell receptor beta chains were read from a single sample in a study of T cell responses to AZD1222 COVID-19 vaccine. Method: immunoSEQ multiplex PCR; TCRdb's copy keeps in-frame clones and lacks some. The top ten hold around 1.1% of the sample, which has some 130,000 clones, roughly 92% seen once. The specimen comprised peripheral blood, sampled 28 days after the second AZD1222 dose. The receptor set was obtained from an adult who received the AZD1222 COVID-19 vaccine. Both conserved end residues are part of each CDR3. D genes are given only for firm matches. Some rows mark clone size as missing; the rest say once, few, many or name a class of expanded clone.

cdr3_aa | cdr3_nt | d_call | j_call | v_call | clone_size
CSTQGLSGYTF | TGCAGTACTCAGGGATTGAGTGGCTACACCTTC | - | TRBJ1-2 | TRBV20-1 | once
CASSSPPGSHYGYTF | TGTGCCAGCAGTTCTCCCCCGGGATCCCACTATGGCTACACCTTC | - | TRBJ1-2 | TRBV6-2/TRBV6-3 | -
CASSLGYEQYF | TGTGCCAGCAGTTTGGGGTACGAGCAGTACTTC | - | TRBJ2-7 | TRBV28 | once
CASSSTGGQPQHF | TGTGCCAGCAGCTCAACAGGAGGGCAGCCCCAGCATTTT | - | TRBJ1-5 | TRBV7-2 | -
CAISESSGAPYNEQFF | TGTGCCATCAGTGAGTCGTCGGGGGCCCCCTACAATGAGCAGTTCTTC | - | TRBJ2-1 | TRBV10-3 | -
CASSTDRDYSEQYF | TGTGCCAGCAGCACCGACAGGGATTACTCCGAGCAGTACTTC | TRBD1 | TRBJ2-7 | TRBV9 | -
CASSSRTGRGETQYF | TGTGCCAGCAGCTCCCGGACAGGGAGGGGGGAGACCCAGTACTTC | - | TRBJ2-5 | TRBV7-2 | -
CASSPLDRAETQYF | TGTGCCAGCTCACCACTGGACAGGGCCGAGACCCAGTACTTC | TRBD1 | TRBJ2-5 | TRBV18 | -
CASSLIGGVTYEQYF | TGTGCCAGCAGCTTAATCGGTGGAGTAACCTACGAGCAGTACTTC | - | TRBJ2-7 | TRBV7-9 | -
CASSNRQGVWSEQFF | TGTGCCAGTAGTAATAGACAGGGGGTCTGGAGTGAGCAGTTCTTC | TRBD1 | TRBJ2-1 | TRBV19 | few
CATSGAGEGQFF | TGTGCCACCAGTGGAGCGGGAGAGGGGCAGTTCTTC | TRBD2 | TRBJ2-1 | TRBV24-1 | -
CASSLPGESGYTF | TGCGCCAGCAGCTTGCCAGGGGAGAGTGGCTACACCTTC | - | TRBJ1-2 | TRBV5-1 | few
CASSVPTNSSYEQYF | TGTGCCAGCAGCGTACCGACAAATAGCTCCTACGAGCAGTACTTC | - | TRBJ2-7 | TRBV9 | -
CASSLGMGGSTGELFF | TGCGCCAGCAGCCTGGGAATGGGGGGGAGCACCGGGGAGCTGTTTTTT | TRBD2 | TRBJ2-2 | TRBV4-3 | -
CASSVGPRDYGYTF | TGTGCCAGCAGCGTAGGACCTAGGGACTATGGCTACACCTTC | - | TRBJ1-2 | TRBV9 | -
CASSLEFSGGSETQYF | TGTGCCAGCAGCTTAGAGTTTAGCGGGGGGTCGGAGACCCAGTACTTC | TRBD2 | TRBJ2-5 | TRBV7-2 | -
CASGFNRDGYTF | TGTGCCAGCGGTTTTAACAGGGACGGCTACACCTTC | - | TRBJ1-2 | TRBV12-3/TRBV12-4 | -
CASTQRAPNTGELFF | TGTGCCAGCACCCAGAGGGCTCCGAACACCGGGGAGCTGTTTTTT | - | TRBJ2-2 | TRBV11-3 | -
CASSSSGTNTEAFF | TGCGCCAGCAGCTCTAGCGGGACAAACACTGAAGCTTTCTTT | - | TRBJ1-1 | TRBV5-1 | once
CASSLDGQGRDGYTF | TGTGCCAGCAGCTTAGATGGGCAGGGAAGGGATGGCTACACCTTC | - | TRBJ1-2 | TRBV7-3 | -
CAWSGSKNTEAFF | TGTGCCTGGAGCGGCAGCAAGAACACTGAAGCTTTCTTT | - | TRBJ1-1 | TRBV30 | -
CASSQGGTGRAQPQHF | TGTGCCAGCAGCCAAGGGGGGACAGGGCGGGCTCAGCCCCAGCATTTT | TRBD1 | TRBJ1-5 | TRBV4-2 | -
CASSLSGRAWNEQFF | TGTGCCAGCAGCTTAAGCGGGAGGGCTTGGAATGAGCAGTTCTTC | TRBD2 | TRBJ2-1 | TRBV5-8 | -
CASSPSNIETGNQGEQYF | TGCGCCAGCAGCCCCTCCAACATAGAGACAGGGAATCAAGGCGAGCAGTACTTC | TRBD1 | TRBJ2-7 | TRBV4-3 | -
CASTARIPPSYEQYF | TGTGCCAGCACCGCCCGGATCCCCCCCTCCTACGAGCAGTACTTC | - | TRBJ2-7 | TRBV28 | -
CASSLYGASYEQYF | TGTGCCAGCAGCTTATACGGGGCCTCCTACGAGCAGTACTTC | - | TRBJ2-7 | TRBV7-2 | -
CASSPEEPSYEQYF | TGTGCCAGCAGCCCTGAGGAGCCCTCCTACGAGCAGTACTTC | - | TRBJ2-7 | TRBV9 | -
CASSMGRQPNQPQHF | TGTGCCAGTAGTATGGGGCGGCAGCCTAATCAGCCCCAGCATTTT | - | TRBJ1-5 | TRBV19 | -
CASSIKTGANTEAFF | TGTGCCAGCAGCATAAAGACAGGGGCTAACACTGAAGCTTTCTTT | TRBD1 | TRBJ1-1 | TRBV7-2 | -
CASSLGGQGNSPLHF | TGTGCCAGCAGCTTAGGGGGACAGGGGAATTCACCCCTCCACTTT | TRBD1 | TRBJ1-6 | TRBV7-2 | -
CASSFTENTEAFF | TGTGCCAGCAGCTTCACAGAGAACACTGAAGCTTTCTTT | - | TRBJ1-1 | TRBV7-3 | few
CASSWTEQETQYF | TGTGCCAGCAGTTGGACAGAACAAGAGACCCAGTACTTC | - | TRBJ2-5 | TRBV28 | -
CASSLSGAGLGYGYTF | TGTGCCAGCAGCTTAAGCGGCGCGGGGTTGGGGTATGGCTACACCTTC | - | TRBJ1-2 | TRBV7-8 | once
CASSPDREETQYF | TGTGCCAGCAGCCCGGACAGGGAAGAGACCCAGTACTTC | TRBD1 | TRBJ2-5 | TRBV5-8 | -
CASSPNTEAFF | TGTGCCAGCAGCCCTAACACTGAAGCTTTCTTT | - | TRBJ1-1 | TRBV12-3/TRBV12-4 | -